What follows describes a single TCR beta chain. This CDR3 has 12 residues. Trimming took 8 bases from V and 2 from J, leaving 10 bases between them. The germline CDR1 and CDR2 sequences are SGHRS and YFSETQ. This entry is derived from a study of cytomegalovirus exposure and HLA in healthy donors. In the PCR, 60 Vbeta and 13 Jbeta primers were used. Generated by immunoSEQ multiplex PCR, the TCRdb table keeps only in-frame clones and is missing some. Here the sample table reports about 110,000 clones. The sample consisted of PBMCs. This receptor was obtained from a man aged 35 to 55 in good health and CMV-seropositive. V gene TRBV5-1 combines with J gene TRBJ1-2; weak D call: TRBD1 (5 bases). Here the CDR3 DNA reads TGCGCCAGTGGGGAGGGGAACTATGGCTACACCTTC. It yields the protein CASGEGNYGYTF.